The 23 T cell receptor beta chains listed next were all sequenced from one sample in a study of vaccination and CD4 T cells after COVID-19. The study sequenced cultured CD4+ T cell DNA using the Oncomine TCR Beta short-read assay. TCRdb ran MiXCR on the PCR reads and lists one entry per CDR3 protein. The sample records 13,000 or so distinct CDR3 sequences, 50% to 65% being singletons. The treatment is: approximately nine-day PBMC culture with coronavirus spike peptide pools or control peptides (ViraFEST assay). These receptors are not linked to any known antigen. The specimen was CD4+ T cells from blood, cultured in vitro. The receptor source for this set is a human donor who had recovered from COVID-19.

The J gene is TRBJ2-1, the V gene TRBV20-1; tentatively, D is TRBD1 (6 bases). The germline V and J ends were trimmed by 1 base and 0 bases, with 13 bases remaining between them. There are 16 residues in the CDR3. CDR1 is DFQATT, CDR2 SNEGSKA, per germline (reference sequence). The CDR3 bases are TGCAGTGCTAGAGCCCTAGACAGGAGCTCCTACAATGAGCAGTTCTTC. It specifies CSARALDRSSYNEQFF.

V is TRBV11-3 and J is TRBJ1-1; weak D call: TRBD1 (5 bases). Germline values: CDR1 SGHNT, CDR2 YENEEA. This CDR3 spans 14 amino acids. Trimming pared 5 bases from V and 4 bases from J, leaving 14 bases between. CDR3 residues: CASSPYLGGTEAFF. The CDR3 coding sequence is TGTGCCAGCAGCCCGTACCTGGGGGGCACTGAAGCTTTCTTT.

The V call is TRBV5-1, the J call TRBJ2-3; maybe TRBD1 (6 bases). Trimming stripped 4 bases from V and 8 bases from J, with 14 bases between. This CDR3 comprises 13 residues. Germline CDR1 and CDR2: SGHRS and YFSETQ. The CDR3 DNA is TGCGCCAGCAGCGGGGGCCCCTCTGTTACGCAGTATTTT. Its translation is CASSGGPSVTQYF.

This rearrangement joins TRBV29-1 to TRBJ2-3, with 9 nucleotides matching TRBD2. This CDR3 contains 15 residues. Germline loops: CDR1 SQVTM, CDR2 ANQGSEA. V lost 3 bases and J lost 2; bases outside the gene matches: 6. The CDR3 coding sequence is TGCAGCGTTGATAACCAGCGGGGGGTCACAGATACGCAGTATTTT. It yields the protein CSVDNQRGVTDTQYF.

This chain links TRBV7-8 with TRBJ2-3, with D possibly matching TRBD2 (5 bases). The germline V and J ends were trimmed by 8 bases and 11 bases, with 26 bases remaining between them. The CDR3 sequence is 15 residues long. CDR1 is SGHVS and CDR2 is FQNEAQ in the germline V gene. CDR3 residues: CASSPRGGLPRLQYF. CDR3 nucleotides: TGTGCCAGCTCCCCCCGGGGTGGGCTACCCAGATTGCAGTATTTT.

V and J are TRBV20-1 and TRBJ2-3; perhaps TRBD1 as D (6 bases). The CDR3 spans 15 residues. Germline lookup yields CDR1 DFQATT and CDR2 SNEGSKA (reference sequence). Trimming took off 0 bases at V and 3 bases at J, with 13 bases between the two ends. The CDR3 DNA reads TGCAGTGCTAGAGATGCCCAGGGGAAGACAGATACGCAGTATTTT. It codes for CSARDAQGKTDTQYF.

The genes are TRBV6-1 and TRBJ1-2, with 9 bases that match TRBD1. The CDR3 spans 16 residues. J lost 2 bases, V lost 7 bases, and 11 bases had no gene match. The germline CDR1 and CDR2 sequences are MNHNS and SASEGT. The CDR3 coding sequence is TGTGCCAGCACCGAACACACAGGGGGCTCCAACTATGGCTACACCTTC. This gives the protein CASTEHTGGSNYGYTF.

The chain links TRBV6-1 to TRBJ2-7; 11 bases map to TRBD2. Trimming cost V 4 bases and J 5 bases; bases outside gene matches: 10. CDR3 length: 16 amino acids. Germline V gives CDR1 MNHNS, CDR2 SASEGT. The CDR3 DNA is TGTGCCAGCAGTGTAATCGTAGCGGGGGGGCCCCACGAGCAGTACTTC. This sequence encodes CASSVIVAGGPHEQYF.

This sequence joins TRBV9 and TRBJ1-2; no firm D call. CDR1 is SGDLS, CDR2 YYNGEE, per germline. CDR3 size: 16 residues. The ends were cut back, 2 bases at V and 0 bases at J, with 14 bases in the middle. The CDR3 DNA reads TGTGCCAGCAGCGTCGGTGCTTTGGGAGCTAACTATGGCTACACCTTC. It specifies CASSVGALGANYGYTF. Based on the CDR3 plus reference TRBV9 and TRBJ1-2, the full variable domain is DSGVTQTPKHLITATGQRVTLRCSPRSGDLSVYWYQQSLDQGLQFLIQYYNGEERAKGNILERFSAQQFPDLHSELNLSSLELGDSALYFCASSVGALGANYGYTFGSGTRLTVV.

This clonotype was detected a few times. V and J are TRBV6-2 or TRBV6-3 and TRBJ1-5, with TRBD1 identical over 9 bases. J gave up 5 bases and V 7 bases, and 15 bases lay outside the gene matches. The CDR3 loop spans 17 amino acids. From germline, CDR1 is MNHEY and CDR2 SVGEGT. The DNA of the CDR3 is TGTGCCAGCAATCAACAACGAACAGGGGGCCTCGATCAGCCCCAGCATTTT. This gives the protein CASNQQRTGGLDQPQHF.

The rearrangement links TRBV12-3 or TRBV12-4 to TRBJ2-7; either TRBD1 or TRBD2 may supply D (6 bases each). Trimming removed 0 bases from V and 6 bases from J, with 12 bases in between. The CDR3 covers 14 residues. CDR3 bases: TGTGCCAGCAGTTTAGCGGGGGGCCAAGCCGAGCAGTACTTC. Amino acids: CASSLAGGQAEQYF.

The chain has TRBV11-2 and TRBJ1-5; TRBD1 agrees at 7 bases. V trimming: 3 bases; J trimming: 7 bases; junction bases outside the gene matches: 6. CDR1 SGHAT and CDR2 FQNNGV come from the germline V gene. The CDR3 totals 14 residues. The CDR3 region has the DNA TGTGCCAGCAGCTTGCACGACAGGGACCAGCCCCAGCATTTT. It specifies CASSLHDRDQPQHF.

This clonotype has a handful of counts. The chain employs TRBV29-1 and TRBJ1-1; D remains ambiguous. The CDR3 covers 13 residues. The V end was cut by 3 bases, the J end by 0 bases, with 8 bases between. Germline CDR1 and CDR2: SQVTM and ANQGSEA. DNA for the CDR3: TGCAGCGTTGAGGGCAGAATGAACACTGAAGCTTTCTTT. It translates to CSVEGRMNTEAFF.

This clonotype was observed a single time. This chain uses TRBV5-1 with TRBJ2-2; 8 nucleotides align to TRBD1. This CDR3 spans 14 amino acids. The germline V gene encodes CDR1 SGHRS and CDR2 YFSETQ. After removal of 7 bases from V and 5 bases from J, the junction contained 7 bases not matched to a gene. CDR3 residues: CASHEQGDTGELFF. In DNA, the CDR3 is TGCGCCAGCCACGAACAGGGGGATACCGGGGAGCTGTTTTTT. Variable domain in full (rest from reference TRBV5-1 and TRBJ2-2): KAGVTQTPRYLIKTRGQQVTLSCSPISGHRSVSWYQQTPGQGLQFLFEYFSETQRNKGNFPGRFSGRQFSNSRSEMNVSTLELGDSALYLCASHEQGDTGELFFGEGSRLTVL.

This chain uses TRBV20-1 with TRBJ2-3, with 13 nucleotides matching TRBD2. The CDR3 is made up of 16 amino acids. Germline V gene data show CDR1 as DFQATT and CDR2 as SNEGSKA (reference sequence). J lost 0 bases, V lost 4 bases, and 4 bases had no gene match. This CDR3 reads CSATGTSGASTDTQYF. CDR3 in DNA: TGCAGTGCTACAGGGACTAGCGGGGCTAGCACAGATACGCAGTATTTT.

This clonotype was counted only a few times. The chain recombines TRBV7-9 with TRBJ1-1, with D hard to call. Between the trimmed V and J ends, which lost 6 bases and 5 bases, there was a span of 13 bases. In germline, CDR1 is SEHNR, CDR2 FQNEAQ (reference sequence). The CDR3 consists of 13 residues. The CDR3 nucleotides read TGTGCCAGCAGAGTTTCCGGGAGGACTGAAGCTTTCTTT. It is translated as CASRVSGRTEAFF. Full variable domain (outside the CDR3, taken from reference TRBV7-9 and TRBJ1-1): DTGVSQNPRHKITKRGQNVTFRCDPISEHNRLYWYRQTLGQGPEFLTYFQNEAQLEKSRLLSDRFSAERPKGSFSTLEIQRTEQGDSAMYLCASRVSGRTEAFFGQGTRLTVV.

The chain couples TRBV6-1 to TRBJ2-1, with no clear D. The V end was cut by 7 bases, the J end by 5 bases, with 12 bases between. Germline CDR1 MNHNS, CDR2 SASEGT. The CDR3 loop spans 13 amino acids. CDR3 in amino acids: CASTDFGDNEQFF. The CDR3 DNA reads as TGTGCCAGCACTGACTTCGGTGACAATGAGCAGTTCTTC.

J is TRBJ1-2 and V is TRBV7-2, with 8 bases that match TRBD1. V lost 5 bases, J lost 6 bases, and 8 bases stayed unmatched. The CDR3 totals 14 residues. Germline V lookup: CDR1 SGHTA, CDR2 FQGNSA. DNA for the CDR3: TGTGCCAGCAGCCCCCAGGGGGCGTGGGATGGCTACACCTTC. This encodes CASSPQGAWDGYTF.

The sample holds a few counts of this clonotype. As DNA, the CDR3 is TGTGCCAGCAGCCCAGTAGGGAGGGTTGGGACAGATACGCAGTATTTT. It yields the protein CASSPVGRVGTDTQYF. J is TRBJ2-3 and V is TRBV7-9; 7 nucleotides agree with TRBD2. The J segment lost 3 bases and the V segment lost 5 bases, leaving 11 bases of the junction unmatched. Germline CDR1 SEHNR, CDR2 FQNEAQ (reference sequence). The CDR3 covers 16 residues.

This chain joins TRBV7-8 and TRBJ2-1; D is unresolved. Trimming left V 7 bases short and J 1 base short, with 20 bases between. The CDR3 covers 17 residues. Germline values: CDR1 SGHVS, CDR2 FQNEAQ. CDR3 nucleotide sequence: TGTGCCAGCACCGTGCTCGGCCGCGGTCGTTCCTACAATGAGCAGTTCTTC. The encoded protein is CASTVLGRGRSYNEQFF.

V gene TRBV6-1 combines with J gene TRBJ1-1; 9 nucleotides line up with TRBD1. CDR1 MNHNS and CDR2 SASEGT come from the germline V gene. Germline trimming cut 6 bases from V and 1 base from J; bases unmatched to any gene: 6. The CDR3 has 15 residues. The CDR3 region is CASSPPGQGNTEAFF. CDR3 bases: TGTGCCAGCAGCCCCCCGGGACAGGGGAACACTGAAGCTTTCTTT.

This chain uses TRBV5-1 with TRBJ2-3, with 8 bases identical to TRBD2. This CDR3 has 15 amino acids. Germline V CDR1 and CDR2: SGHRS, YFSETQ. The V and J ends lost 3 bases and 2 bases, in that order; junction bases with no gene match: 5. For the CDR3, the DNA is TGCGCCAGCAGCTCCGCTGGACTAGCCACAGATACGCAGTATTTT. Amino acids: CASSSAGLATDTQYF.

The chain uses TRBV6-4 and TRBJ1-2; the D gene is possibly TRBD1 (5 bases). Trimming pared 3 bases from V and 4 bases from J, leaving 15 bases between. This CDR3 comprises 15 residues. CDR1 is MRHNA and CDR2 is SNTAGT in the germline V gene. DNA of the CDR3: TGTGCCAGCAGTGAGGAGGCAGGGTGGTTCTATGGCTACACCTTC. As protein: CASSEEAGWFYGYTF.